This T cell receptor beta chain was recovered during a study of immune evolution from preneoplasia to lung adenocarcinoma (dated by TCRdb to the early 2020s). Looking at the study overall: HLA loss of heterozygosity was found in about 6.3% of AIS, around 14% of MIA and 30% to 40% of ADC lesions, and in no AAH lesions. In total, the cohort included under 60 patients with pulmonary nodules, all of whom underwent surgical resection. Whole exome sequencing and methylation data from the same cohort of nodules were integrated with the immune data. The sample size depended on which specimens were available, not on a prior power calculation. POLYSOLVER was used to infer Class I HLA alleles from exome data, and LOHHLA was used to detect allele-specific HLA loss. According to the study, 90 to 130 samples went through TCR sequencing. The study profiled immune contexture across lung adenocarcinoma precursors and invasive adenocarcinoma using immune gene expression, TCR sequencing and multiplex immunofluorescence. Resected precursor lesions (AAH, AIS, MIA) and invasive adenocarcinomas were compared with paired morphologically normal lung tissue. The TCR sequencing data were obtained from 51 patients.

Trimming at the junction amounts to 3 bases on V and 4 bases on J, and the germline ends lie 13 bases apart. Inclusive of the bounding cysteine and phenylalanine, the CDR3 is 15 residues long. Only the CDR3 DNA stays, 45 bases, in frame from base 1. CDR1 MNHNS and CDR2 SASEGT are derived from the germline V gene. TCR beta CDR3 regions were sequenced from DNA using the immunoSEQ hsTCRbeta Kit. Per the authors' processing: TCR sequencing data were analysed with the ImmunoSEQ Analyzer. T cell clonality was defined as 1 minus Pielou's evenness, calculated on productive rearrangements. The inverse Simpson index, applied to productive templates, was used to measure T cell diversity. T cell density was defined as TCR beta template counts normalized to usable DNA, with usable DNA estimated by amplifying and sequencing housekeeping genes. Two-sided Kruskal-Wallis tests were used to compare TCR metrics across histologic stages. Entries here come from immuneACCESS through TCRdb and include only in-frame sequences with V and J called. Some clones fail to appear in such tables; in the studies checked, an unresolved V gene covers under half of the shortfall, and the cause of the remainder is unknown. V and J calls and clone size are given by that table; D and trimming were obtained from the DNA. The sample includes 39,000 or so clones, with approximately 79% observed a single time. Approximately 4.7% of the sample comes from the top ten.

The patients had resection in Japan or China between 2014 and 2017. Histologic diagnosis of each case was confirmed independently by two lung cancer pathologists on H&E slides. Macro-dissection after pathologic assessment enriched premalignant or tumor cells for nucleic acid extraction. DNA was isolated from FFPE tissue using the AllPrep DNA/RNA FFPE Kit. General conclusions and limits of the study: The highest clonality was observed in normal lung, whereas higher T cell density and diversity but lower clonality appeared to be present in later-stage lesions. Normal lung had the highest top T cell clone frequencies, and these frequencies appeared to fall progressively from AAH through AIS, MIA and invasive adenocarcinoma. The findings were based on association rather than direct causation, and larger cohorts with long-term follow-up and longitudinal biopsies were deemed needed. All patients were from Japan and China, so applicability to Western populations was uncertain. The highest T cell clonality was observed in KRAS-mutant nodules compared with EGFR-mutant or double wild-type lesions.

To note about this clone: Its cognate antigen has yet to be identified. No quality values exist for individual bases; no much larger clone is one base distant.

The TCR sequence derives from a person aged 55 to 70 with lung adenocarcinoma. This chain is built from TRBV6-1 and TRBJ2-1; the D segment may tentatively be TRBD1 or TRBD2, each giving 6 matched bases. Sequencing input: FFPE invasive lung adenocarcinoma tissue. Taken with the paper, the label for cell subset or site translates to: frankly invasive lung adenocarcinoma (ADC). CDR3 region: CASSEELGGYNEQFF. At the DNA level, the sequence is TGTGCCAGCAGTGAGGAGCTAGGGGGGTACAATGAGCAGTTCTTC.